This T cell receptor beta chain was retrieved from a study of T cell responses to AZD1222 COVID-19 vaccine. Whole-study findings and limits: Across the whole spike, CD4 TCRs peaked at regions 160-218 and 743-854. Clonal diversity may have been underestimated in mostly white British donors. Regions left unmutated in variants are reportedly the target of nearly half of spike-specific TCRs.

The CDR3 has 15 amino acids. The germline gives CDR1 MDHEN, CDR2 SYDVKM. V shed 11 bases, J shed 8 bases, and the junction held 17 bases outside the gene matches. Profiled with immunoSEQ multiplex PCR; TCRdb holds only in-frame clones, not every one. The table records around 150,000 clones, approximately 85% of them present only once. Worth noting for this clone: The antigen remains unidentified.

V gene TRBV28 combines with J gene TRBJ1-2, with 10 bases matching TRBD1. The material was peripheral blood, obtained 28 days after the second dose of the MenACWY control vaccine. The receptor comes from an adult who received the MenACWY meningococcal vaccine as a control. This CDR3 is CASRTPTGTGDGYTF. The CDR3 DNA reads as TGTGCCTCTCGGACCCCTACCGGGACAGGGGACGGCTACACCTTC.